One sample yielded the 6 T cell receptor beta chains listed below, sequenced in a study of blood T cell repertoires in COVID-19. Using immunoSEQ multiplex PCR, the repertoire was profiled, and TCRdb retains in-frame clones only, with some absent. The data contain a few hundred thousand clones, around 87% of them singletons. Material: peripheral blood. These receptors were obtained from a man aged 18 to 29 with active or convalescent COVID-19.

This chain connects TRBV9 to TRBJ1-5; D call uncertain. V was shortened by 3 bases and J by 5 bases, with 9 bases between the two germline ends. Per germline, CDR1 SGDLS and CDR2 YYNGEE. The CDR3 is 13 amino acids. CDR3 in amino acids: CASSGDGYQPQHF. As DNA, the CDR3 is TGTGCCAGCAGCGGAGACGGGTATCAGCCCCAGCATTTT.

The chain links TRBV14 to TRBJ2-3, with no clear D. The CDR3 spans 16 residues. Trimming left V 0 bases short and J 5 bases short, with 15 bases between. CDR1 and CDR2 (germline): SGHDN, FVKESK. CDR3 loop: CASSQDPNVSGDTQYF. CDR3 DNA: TGTGCCAGCAGCCAAGATCCGAACGTTTCAGGAGATACGCAGTATTTT. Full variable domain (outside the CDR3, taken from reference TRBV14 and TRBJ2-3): EAGVTQFPSHSVIEKGQTVTLRCDPISGHDNLYWYRRVMGKEIKFLLHFVKESKQDESGMPNNRFLAERTGGTYSTLKVQPAELEDSGVYFCASSQDPNVSGDTQYFGPGTRLTVL.

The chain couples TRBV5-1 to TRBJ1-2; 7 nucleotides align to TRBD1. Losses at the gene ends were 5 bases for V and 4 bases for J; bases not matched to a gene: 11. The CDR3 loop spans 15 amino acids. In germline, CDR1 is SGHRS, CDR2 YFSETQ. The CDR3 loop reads CASSGTVRLAYGYTF. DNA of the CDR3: TGCGCCAGCAGTGGGACAGTCCGCTTGGCCTATGGCTACACCTTC.

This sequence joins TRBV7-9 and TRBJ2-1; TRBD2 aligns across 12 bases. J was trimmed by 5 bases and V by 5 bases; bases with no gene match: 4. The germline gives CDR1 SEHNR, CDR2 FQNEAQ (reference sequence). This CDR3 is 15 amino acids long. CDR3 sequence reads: CASSPGLAGHNEQFF. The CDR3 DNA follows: TGTGCCAGCAGCCCGGGACTAGCGGGCCACAATGAGCAGTTCTTC.

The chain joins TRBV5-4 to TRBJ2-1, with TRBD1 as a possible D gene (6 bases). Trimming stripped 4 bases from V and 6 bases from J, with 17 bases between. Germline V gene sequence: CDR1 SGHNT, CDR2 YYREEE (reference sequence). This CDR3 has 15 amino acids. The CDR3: CASSRPTGRFNEQFF. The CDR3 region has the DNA TGTGCCAGCAGCCGGCCAACAGGGAGATTCAATGAGCAGTTCTTC. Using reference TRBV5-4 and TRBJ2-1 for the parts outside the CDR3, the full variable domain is ETGVTQSPTHLIKTRGQQVTLRCSSQSGHNTVSWYQQALGQGPQFIFQYYREEENGRGNFPPRFSGLQFPNYSSELNVNALELDDSALYLCASSRPTGRFNEQFFGPGTRLTVL.

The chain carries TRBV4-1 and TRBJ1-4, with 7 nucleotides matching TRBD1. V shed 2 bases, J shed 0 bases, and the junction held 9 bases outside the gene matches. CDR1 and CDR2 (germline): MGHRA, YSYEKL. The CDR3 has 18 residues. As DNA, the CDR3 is TGCGCCAGCAGCCAAAGACAGGGAGAGTTTGCAACTAATGAAAAACTGTTTTTT. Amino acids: CASSQRQGEFATNEKLFF.